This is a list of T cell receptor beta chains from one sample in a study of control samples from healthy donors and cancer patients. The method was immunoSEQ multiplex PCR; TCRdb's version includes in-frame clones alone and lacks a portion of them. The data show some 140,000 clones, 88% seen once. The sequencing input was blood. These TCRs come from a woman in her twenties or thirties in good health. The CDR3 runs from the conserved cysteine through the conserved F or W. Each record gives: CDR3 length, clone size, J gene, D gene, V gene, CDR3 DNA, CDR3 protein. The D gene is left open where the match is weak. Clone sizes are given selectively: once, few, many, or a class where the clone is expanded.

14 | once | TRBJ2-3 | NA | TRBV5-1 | TGCGCCAGCAGGGAGGCGGCCCGCACAGATACGCAGTATTTT | CASREAARTDTQYF
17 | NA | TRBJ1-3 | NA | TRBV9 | TGTGCCAGCAGCCCTCGACTTGTCTCCTTGGCTGGAAACACCATATATTTT | CASSPRLVSLAGNTIYF
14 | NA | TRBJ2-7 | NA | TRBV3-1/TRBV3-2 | TGTGCCAGCAGCCAGTCTCGGGAGTCCTACGAGCAGTACTTC | CASSQSRESYEQYF
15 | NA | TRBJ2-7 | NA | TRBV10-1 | TGCGCCAGCAGTGAGTCAAGGGAGCCCCCGGCCGAGCAGTACTTC | CASSESREPPAEQYF
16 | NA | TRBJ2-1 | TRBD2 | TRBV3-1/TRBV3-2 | TGTGCCAGCAGCCAAGGTTTAGCGGGAGATTACAATGAGCAGTTCTTC | CASSQGLAGDYNEQFF
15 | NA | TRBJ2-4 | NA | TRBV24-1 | TGTGCCACCAGTGACCCGGTACTAGCCAAAAACATTCAGTACTTC | CATSDPVLAKNIQYF
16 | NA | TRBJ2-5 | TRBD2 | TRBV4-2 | TGTGCCAGCAGCCAAGATGAGGGGACTAGAGGAGAGACCCAGTACTTC | CASSQDEGTRGETQYF
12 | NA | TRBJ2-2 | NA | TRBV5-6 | TGTGCCAGCAGTTTGGCGCCCGGGGAGCTGTTTTTT | CASSLAPGELFF
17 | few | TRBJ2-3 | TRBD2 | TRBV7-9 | TGTGCCAGCAGCTTAGGGACTAGCGGGGGGAACACAGATACGCAGTATTTT | CASSLGTSGGNTDTQYF
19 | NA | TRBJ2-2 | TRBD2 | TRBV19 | TGTGCCAGTAGTCTCCCCCTTTTCTCTGGCGGGAGCAGCACCGGGGAGCTGTTTTTT | CASSLPLFSGGSSTGELFF
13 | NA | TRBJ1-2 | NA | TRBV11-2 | TGTGCCAGCAGCCCCGACAGGAACTATGGCTACACCTTC | CASSPDRNYGYTF
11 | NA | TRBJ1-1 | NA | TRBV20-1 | TGCAGTGCTAGTATAGAGGGGCCTGCTTTCTTT | CSASIEGPAFF
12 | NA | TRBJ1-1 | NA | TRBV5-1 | TGCGCCAGCAGCGCAGGCCGCGCCGAAGCTTTCTTT | CASSAGRAEAFF
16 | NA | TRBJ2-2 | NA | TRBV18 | TGTGCCAGCTCACCACCGAGGGGGATAGTCTCCGGGGAGCTGTTTTTT | CASSPPRGIVSGELFF
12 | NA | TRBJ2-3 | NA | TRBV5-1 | TGCGCCAGCAGCTTGACCACAGATACGCAGTATTTT | CASSLTTDTQYF
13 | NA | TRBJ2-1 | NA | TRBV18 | TGTGCCAGCTATAGGAGCTCCTACAATGAGCAGTTCTTC | CASYRSSYNEQFF
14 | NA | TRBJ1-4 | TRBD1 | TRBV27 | TGTGCCAGCAGTTGGGACAGGGGGGGTGAAAAACTGTTTTTT | CASSWDRGGEKLFF
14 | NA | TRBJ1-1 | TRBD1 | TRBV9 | TGTGCCAGCAGCGTAGGGGGACAGGGCACTGAAGCTTTCTTT | CASSVGGQGTEAFF
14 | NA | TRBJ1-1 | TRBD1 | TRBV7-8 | TGTGCCAGCAGCAAGGAGGTGGGGACAGAGGGTGCTTTCTTT | CASSKEVGTEGAFF
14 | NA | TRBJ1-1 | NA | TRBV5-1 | TGCGCCAGCAGCTCACAGGGCGGGAACACTGAAGCTTTCTTT | CASSSQGGNTEAFF
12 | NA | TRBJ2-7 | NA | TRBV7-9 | TGTGCCAGCAGCCAAATCAGGGGGGAGCCGTACTTC | CASSQIRGEPYF
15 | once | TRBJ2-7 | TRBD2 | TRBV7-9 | TGTGCCATCGGGTTCCTAGCGGAGCGTGACTACGAGCAGTACTTC | CAIGFLAERDYEQYF
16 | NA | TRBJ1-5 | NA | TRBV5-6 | TGTGCCAGCAGCTTGTTCTTCGGGGGGAATATTCAGCCCCAGCATTTT | CASSLFFGGNIQPQHF
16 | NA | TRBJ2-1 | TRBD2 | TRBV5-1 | TGCGCCAGCAGCTGGGCCGGGCTAGCGGCCTACAATGAGCAGTTCTTC | CASSWAGLAAYNEQFF
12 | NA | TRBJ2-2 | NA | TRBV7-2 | TGTGCAACGAGTAGGGGCAGCGGGGAGCTGTTTTTT | CATSRGSGELFF
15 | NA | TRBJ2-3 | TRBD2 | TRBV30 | TGTGCCTGGAGTAGGCTAGCGGATAGCACAGATACGCAGTATTTT | CAWSRLADSTDTQYF
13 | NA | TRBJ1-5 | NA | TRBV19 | TGTGCCAGTAGCGACAGGCGCAATCAGCCCCAGCATTTT | CASSDRRNQPQHF
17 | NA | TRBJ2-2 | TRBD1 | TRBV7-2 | TGTGCCAGCAGCTTAGTAAAAGGGACAGAGAACACCGGGGAGCTGTTTTTT | CASSLVKGTENTGELFF
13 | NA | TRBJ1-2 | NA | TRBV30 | TGTGCCTGGAGTGACACGGGGACCTATGGCTACACCTTC | CAWSDTGTYGYTF
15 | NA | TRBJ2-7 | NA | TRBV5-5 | TGTGCCAGCAGCCCGAGATTAGAAACCTGGAGCGAGCAGTACTTC | CASSPRLETWSEQYF
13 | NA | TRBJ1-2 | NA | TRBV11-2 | TGTGCCAGCAGGGGATCGGACTCCTATGGCTACACCTTC | CASRGSDSYGYTF
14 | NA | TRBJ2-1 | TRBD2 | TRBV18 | TGTGCCAGCTCACCAGTGACTAGCGGGAGTGAGCAGTTCTTC | CASSPVTSGSEQFF
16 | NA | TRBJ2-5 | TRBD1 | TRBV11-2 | TGTGCCAGCAGCTTGTGGCCCGGGACAGGGGAAGAGACCCAGTACTTC | CASSLWPGTGEETQYF
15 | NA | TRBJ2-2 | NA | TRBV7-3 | TGTGCCAGCAGCCCGGACTCTTCGAACACCGGGGAGCTGTTTTTT | CASSPDSSNTGELFF
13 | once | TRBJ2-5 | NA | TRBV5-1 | TGCGCCAGCAGCGTAACATCGCAAGAGACCCAGTACTTC | CASSVTSQETQYF
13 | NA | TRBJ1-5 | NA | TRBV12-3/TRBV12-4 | TGTGCCAGCAGAGCCCTAGGGGGTCAGCCCCAGCATTTT | CASRALGGQPQHF
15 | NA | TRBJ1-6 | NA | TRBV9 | TGTGCCAGCAGCGTAGATGGGACATGGGATTCACCCCTCCACTTT | CASSVDGTWDSPLHF
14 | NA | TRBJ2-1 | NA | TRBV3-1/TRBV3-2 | TGTGCCAGCAGCCAGATAAGCTCCTACAATGAGCAGTTCTTC | CASSQISSYNEQFF
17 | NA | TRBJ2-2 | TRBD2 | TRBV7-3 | TGTGCCAGCAGCTTAAGGCGCGGGAGGGGGGGCACCGGGGAGCTGTTTTTT | CASSLRRGRGGTGELFF
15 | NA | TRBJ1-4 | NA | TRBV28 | TGTGCCAGCAGTGACCAGACACCCGGAGATGAAAAACTGTTTTTT | CASSDQTPGDEKLFF
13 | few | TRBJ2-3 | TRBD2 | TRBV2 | TGTGCCAGCGGATCGGGACTAACCGATACGCAGTATTTT | CASGSGLTDTQYF
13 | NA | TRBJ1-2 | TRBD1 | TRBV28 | TGTGCCAGCAGTCTCCCAGGACAGGGTGGCTACACCTTC | CASSLPGQGGYTF
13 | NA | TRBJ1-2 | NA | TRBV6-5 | TGTGCCAGCAGTTACTTTTCTGGGGATGGCTACACCTTC | CASSYFSGDGYTF
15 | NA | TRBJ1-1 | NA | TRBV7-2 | TGTGCCAGCAGCTTTCGTACAAGAGCTATAGCTGAAGCTTTCTTT | CASSFRTRAIAEAFF
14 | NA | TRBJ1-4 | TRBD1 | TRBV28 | TGTGCCAGCAGCCGGACAGGGGGGCACGAAAAACTGTTTTTT | CASSRTGGHEKLFF
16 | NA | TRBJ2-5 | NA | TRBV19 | TGTGCCAGTAGCCCCGGGGGCAAGGGGCAGCAAGAGACCCAGTACTTC | CASSPGGKGQQETQYF
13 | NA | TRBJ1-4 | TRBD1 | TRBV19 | TGTGCCAGTACGGGACAGGGATACGAAAAACTGTTTTTT | CASTGQGYEKLFF
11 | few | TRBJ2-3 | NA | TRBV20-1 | TGCAGTGCTATTACAAGAGATACGCAGTATTTT | CSAITRDTQYF
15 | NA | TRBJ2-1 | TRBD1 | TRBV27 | TGTGCCAGCCGGGACAGGGGTTATTCGGGCAATGAGCAGTTCTTC | CASRDRGYSGNEQFF
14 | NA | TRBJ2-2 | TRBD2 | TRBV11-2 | TGTGCCAGCAGATTAGCGGGAGCAGGCGGGGAGCTGTTTTTT | CASRLAGAGGELFF
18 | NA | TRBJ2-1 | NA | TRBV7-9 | TGTGCCAGCAGCCAGATTCGGGGGAGACGTTCCCTCCACAATGAGCAGTTCTTC | CASSQIRGRRSLHNEQFF
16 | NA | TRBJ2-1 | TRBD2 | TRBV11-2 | TGTGCCAGCAGCTCCCTACTAGCGGGAGGCAACAATGAGCAGTTCTTC | CASSSLLAGGNNEQFF
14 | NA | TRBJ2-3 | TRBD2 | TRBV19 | TGTGCCAGTAGCGCTAGCGGGAGCACAGATACGCAGTATTTT | CASSASGSTDTQYF
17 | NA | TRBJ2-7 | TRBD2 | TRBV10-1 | TGCGCCAGCACTGAAACCGGGACTAGCGGGGAACCCTACGAGCAGTACTTC | CASTETGTSGEPYEQYF